This T cell receptor beta chain was identified during a study of blood T cell repertoires in COVID-19. As handled by the study authors: From reference gene primer amplification, estimates of nucleated cell counts were derived. TCRdb's copy holds only in-frame clones and misses some; the assay was immunoSEQ multiplex PCR. The V and J calls and clone size are taken from that table; D and trimming were inferred from the DNA. The sample lists roughly 330,000 clones; around 86% were seen once. Participants spanned ages about 18 to 90 years and resided in about two dozen US areas. Germline V gene sequence: CDR1 SGHNT, CDR2 YYREEE (reference sequence). The length of the CDR3 is 15 residues. Trimming took 5 bases from V and 8 from J; bases not matched to a gene: 12.

The receptor was derived from a woman aged 18-30 years who had recovered from COVID-19. Material: PBMCs or T cells enriched from blood (not recorded which). The rearrangement uses TRBV5-4 and TRBJ1-2; 10 nucleotides agree with TRBD1. The CDR3 spells CASSFDPGTGVGYTF. The CDR3 DNA reads as TGTGCCAGCAGTTTTGACCCCGGGACAGGGGTCGGCTACACCTTC.